This TCR beta chain was sequenced during a study of cytomegalovirus exposure and HLA in healthy donors. Trimming took off 3 bases at V and 8 bases at J, with 10 bases between the two ends. Germline CDR1 and CDR2: SNHLY and FYNNEI. This CDR3 spans 12 amino acids. Primers: 60 Vbeta forward and 13 Jbeta reverse. Sequencing used immunoSEQ multiplex PCR; TCRdb keeps in-frame clones, though not all of them. The profile covers 150,000 to 200,000 clones, with more than 75% appearing a single time and about 1.4% taken by the ten largest. The TCR originated in a woman aged 50 to 60 in good health and CMV-seronegative. The sample was PBMCs. The chain carries TRBV2 and TRBJ1-1; D gene uncertain. The CDR3 protein is CASSEWAREAFF. The CDR3 DNA reads as TGTGCCAGCAGTGAGTGGGCCAGGGAAGCTTTCTTT.